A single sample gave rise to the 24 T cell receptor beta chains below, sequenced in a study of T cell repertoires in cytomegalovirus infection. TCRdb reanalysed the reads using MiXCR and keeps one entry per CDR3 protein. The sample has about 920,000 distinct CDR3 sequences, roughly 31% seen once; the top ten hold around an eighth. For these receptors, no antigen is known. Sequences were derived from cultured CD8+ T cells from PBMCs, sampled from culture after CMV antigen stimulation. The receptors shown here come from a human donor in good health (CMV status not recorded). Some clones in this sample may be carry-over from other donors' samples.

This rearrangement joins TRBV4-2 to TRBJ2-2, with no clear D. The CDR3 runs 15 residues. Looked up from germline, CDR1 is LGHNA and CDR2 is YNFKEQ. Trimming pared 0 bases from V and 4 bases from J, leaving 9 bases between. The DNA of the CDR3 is TGTGCCAGCAGCCAAGATTCAGCCGGCACCGGGGAGCTGTTTTTT. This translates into CASSQDSAGTGELFF.

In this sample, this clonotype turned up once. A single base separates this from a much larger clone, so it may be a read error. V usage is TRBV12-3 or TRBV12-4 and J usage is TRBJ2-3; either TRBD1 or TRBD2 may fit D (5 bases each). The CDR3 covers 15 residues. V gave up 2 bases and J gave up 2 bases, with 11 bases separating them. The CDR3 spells CASSLFGADTDTQYF. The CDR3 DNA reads TGTGCCAGCAGTTTATTCGGGGCGGACACAGATACGCAGTATTTT.

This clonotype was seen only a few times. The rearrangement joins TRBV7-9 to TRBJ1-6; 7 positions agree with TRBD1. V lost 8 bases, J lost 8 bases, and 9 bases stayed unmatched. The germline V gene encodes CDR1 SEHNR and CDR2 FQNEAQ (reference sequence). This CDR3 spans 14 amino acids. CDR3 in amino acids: CASDPTGSHSPLHF. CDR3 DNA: TGTGCCAGCGACCCGACAGGGAGCCATTCACCCCTCCACTTT.

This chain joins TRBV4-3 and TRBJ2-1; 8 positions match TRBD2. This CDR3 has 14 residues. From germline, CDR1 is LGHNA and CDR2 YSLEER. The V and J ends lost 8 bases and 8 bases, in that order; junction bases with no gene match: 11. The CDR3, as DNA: TGCGCCAGCGGAGGACTAGCAGGTTACGATGAGCAGTTCTTC. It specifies CASGGLAGYDEQFF.

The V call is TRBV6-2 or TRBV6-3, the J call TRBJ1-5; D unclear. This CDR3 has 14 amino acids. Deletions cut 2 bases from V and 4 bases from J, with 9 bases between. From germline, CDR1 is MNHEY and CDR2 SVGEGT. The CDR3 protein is CASSYGPLNQPQHF. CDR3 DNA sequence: TGTGCCAGCAGTTACGGGCCGTTGAATCAGCCCCAGCATTTT.

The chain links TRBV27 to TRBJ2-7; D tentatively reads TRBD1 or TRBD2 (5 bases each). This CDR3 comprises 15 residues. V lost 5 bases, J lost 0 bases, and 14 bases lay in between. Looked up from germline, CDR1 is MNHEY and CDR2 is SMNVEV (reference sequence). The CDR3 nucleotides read TGTGCCAGCAGTCCTATCGGGGCTCGCTCCTACGAGCAGTACTTC. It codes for CASSPIGARSYEQYF.

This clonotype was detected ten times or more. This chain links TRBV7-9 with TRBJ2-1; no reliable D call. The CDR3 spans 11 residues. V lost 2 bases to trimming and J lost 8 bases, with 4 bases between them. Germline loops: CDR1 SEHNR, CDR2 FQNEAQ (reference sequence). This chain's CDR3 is CASSLSDEQFF. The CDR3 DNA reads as TGTGCCAGCAGCTTATCGGATGAGCAGTTCTTC.

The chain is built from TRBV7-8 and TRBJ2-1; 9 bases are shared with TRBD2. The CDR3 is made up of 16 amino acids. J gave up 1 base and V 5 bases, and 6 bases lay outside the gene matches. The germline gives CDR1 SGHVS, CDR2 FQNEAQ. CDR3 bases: TGTGCCAGCAGCGGAGCTAGCGGGATTTCCTACAATGAGCAGTTCTTC. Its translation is CASSGASGISYNEQFF. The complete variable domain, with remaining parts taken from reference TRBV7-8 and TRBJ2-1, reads GAGVSQSPRYKVAKRGQDVALRCDPISGHVSLFWYQQALGQGPEFLTYFQNEAQLDKSGLPSDRFFAERPEGSVSTLKIQRTQQEDSAVYLCASSGASGISYNEQFFGPGTRLTVL.

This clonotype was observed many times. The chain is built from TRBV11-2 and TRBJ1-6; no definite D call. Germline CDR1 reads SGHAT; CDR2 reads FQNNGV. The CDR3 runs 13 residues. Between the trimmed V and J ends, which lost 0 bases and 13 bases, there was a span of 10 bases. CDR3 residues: CASSLDRVKPLHF. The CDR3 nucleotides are TGTGCCAGCAGCTTAGATCGAGTTAAGCCCCTCCACTTT. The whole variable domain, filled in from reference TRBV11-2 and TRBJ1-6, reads EAGVAQSPRYKIIEKRQSVAFWCNPISGHATLYWYQQILGQGPKLLIQFQNNGVVDDSQLPKDRFSAERLKGVDSTLKIQPAKLEDSAVYLCASSLDRVKPLHFGNGTRLTVT.

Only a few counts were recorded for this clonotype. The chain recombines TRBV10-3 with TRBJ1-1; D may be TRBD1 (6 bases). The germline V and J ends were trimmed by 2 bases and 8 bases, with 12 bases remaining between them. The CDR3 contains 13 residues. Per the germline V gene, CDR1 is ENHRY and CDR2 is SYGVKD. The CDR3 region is CAISEITGREAFF. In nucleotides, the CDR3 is TGTGCCATCAGTGAGATCACAGGGCGGGAAGCTTTCTTT.

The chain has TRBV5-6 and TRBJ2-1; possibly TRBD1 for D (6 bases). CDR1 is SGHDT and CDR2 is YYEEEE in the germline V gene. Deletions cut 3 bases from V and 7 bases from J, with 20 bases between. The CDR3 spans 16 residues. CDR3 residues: CASSSLSKWGRNEQFF. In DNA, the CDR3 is TGTGCCAGCAGCTCCTTAAGCAAGTGGGGGCGGAATGAGCAGTTCTTC. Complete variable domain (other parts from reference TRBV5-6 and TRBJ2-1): DAGVTQSPTHLIKTRGQQVTLRCSPKSGHDTVSWYQQALGQGPQFIFQYYEEEERQRGNFPDRFSGHQFPNYSSELNVNALLLGDSALYLCASSSLSKWGRNEQFFGPGTRLTVL.

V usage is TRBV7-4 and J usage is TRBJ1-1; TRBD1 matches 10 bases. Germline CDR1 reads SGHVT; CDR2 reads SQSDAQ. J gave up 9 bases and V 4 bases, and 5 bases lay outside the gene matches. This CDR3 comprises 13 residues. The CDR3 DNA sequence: TGTGCCAGCAGCTCGGGGACAGGGGCCCAAGCTTTCTTT. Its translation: CASSSGTGAQAFF.

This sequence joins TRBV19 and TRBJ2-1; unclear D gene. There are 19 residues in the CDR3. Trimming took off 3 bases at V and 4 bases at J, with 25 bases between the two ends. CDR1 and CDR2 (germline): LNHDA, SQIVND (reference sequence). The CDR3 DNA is TGTGCCAGTAGTATTGACCTACTCACCGTTACGGGCCCATACAATGAGCAGTTCTTC. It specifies CASSIDLLTVTGPYNEQFF.

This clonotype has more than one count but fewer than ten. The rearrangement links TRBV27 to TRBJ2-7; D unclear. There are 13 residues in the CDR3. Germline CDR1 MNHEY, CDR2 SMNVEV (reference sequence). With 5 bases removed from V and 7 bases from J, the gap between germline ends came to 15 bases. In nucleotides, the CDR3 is TGTGCCAGCAGTCCCGCACGGCTTAGAGAGCAGTACTTC. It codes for CASSPARLREQYF.

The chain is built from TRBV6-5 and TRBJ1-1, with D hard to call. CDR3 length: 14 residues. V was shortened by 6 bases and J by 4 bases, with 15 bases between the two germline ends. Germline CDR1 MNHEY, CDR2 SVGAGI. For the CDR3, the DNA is TGTGCCAGCAGCCCCGCGACGTTGATCACTGAAGCTTTCTTT. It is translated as CASSPATLITEAFF.

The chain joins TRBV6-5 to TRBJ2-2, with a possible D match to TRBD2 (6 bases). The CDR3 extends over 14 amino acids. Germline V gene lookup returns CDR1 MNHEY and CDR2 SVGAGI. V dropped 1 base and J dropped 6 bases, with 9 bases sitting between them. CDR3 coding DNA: TGTGCCAGCAGTTACTTTCGGGGGTCCGGGGAGCTGTTTTTT. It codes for CASSYFRGSGELFF.

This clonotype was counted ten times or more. CDR3 DNA: TGTGCCAGCAGCCACAAGTTTCAAGAGAACACCGGGGAGCTGTTTTTT. Amino acid sequence: CASSHKFQENTGELFF. The chain has TRBV7-2 and TRBJ2-2; D gene ambiguous. V dropped 5 bases and J dropped 1 base, with 14 bases sitting between them. Germline V gene data show CDR1 as SGHTA and CDR2 as FQGNSA. This CDR3 spans 16 amino acids.

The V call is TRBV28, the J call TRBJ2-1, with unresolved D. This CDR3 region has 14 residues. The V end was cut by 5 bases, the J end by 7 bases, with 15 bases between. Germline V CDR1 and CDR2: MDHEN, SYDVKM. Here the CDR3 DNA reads TGTGCCAGCAGTCCCCTGCCCTCTGAAAATGAGCAGTTCTTC. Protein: CASSPLPSENEQFF.

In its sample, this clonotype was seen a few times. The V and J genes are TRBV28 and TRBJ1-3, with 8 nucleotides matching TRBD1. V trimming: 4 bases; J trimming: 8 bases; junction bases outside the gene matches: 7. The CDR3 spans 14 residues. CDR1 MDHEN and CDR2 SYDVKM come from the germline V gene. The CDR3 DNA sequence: TGTGCCAGCAGTTGGCTGCCGGACAGGGACACCATATATTTT. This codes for CASSWLPDRDTIYF.

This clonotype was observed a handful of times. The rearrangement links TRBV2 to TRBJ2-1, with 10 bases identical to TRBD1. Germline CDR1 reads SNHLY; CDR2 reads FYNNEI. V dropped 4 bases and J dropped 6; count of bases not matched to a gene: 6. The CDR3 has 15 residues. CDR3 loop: CASSGGTGDPNEQFF. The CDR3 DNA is TGTGCCAGCAGTGGGGGGACAGGGGACCCCAATGAGCAGTTCTTC.

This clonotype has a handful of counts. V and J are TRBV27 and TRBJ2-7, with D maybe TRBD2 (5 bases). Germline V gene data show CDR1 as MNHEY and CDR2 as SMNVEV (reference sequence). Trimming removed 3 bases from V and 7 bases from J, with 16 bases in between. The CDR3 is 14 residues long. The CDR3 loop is CASSFGMTLGEQYF. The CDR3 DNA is TGTGCCAGCAGTTTCGGGATGACGCTGGGGGAGCAGTACTTC.

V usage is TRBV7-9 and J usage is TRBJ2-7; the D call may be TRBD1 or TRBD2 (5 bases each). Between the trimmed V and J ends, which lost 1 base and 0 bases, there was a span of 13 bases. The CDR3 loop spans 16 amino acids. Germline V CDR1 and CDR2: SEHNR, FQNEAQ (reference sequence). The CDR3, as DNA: TGTGCCAGCAGCTTAGGATCCGGGACGGTCTCCTACGAGCAGTACTTC. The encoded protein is CASSLGSGTVSYEQYF.

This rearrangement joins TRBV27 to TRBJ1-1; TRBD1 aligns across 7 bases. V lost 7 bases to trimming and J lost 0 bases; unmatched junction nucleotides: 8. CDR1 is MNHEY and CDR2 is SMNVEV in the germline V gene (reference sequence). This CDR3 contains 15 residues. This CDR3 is CASNLQGTLNTEAFF. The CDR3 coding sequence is TGTGCCAGCAACTTACAGGGGACTTTGAACACTGAAGCTTTCTTT.

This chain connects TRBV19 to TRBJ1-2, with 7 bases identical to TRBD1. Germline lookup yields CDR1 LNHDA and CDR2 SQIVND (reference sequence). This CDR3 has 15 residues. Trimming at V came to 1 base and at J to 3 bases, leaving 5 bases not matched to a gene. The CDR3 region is CASSIGGQRDYGYTF. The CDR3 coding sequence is TGTGCCAGTAGTATAGGGGGACAGAGAGACTATGGCTACACCTTC.